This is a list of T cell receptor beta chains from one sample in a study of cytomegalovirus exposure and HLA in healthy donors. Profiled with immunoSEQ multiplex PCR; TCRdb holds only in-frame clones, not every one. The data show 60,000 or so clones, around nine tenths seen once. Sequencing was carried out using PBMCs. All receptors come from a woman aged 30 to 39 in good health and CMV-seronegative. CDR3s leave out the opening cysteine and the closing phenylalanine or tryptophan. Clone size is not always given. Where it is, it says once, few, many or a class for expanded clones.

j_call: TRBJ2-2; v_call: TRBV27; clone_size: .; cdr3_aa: ASSSPGQVSGRALNTGELF
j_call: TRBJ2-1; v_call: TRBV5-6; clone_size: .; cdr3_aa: ASSSVQGTIWDNEQF
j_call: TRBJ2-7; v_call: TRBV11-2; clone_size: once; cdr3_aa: ARGKRRGSYEQY
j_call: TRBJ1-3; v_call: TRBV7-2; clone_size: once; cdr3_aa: ASSPRTGEYTIY
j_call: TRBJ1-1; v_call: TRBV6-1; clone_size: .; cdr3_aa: ASRRPPTVGTEAF
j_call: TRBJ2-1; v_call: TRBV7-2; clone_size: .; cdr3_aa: ASSLEFTLAGSNEQF
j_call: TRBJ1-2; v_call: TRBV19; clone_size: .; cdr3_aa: ASSDRPYGYT
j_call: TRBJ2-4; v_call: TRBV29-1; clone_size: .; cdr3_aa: SVETNLLGQNIQY
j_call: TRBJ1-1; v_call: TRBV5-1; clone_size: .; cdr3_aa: ASSSGQGNTEAF
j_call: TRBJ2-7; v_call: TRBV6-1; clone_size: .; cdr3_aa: ASSEPGQGVYEQY
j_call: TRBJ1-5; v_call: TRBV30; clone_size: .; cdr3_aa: AWSITGNQPQH